This TCR beta chain was captured in a study of cytomegalovirus exposure and HLA in healthy donors. Germline CDR1 reads SGHTA; CDR2 reads FQGNSA. The CDR3 is 15 amino acids. The trim removed 5 bases at V and 0 bases at J, leaving 6 bases unmatched. Primers for the PCR totalled 60 Vbeta and 13 Jbeta. Per the original data handling: Approximately 86 million unique TCR beta chains, roughly 10 million shared, were counted in a later analysis. Profiled with immunoSEQ multiplex PCR; TCRdb holds only in-frame clones, not every one. V and J calls and clone size are copied from that table; D and trimming were computed from the DNA. The table lists some 150,000 clones, roughly 80% of them singletons, with less than 4.5% in the top ten. The study, taken as a whole, reports: Researchers reported in a later analysis that a missense DCLRE1C variant was tied to TCR beta V- and J-gene trimming. Later work associated around 18,000 TCR beta sequences with HLA alleles at 0.05 false discovery rate. CMV serostatus alone was available as immune exposure information.

Comment on this clone: Antigen unknown.

The genes are TRBV7-2 and TRBJ2-7; 8 nucleotides align to TRBD2. The sequence was collected from a man aged 30 to 39 in good health and CMV-seropositive. Sequencing was done on a sample of PBMCs. This CDR3 is CASSPSGGHSYEQYF. DNA of the CDR3: TGTGCCAGCAGCCCGAGCGGGGGCCACTCCTACGAGCAGTACTTC.